The 30 T cell receptor beta chains reported below all come from one sample, sequenced in a study of shared clonotypes between healthy human individuals. Sequencing was performed with immunoSEQ multiplex PCR; in TCRdb, only in-frame clones are kept and a portion is missing. This sample has under 2,500,000 clones, with 90% to 96% found just once. The sample comprised naive CD4+ T cells sorted from blood. Indicated subset: CD45RA+ positively selected. The receptors stem from a man aged 18-30 years in good health.

As concerns this clone: In the same sample, other DNA sequences code for this CDR3. The chain combines TRBV7-2 with TRBJ2-5; no reliable D call. Trimming took 6 bases from V and 1 from J, leaving 9 bases between them. Germline CDR1 SGHTA, CDR2 FQGNSA. The length of the CDR3 is 13 residues. CDR3 nucleotides: TGTGCCAGCAGGACCGGGTCCCAAGAGACCCAGTACTTC. This sequence encodes CASRTGSQETQYF.

This chain connects TRBV5-1 to TRBJ1-1, with 8 bases aligning to TRBD1. The trim removed 4 bases at V and 7 bases at J, leaving 12 bases unmatched. Germline V CDR1 and CDR2: SGHRS, YFSETQ. The CDR3 consists of 15 residues. Written as DNA, the CDR3 is TGCGCCAGCAGCGCCGACAGGGGCCCCACCTTTGAAGCTTTCTTT. Its translation is CASSADRGPTFEAFF.

The chain joins TRBV5-4 to TRBJ2-7, with 10 bases lining up with TRBD2. V was clipped by 6 bases and J by 7 bases; unmatched bases: 10. CDR3 length equals 14 residues. Germline V CDR1 and CDR2: SGHNT, YYREEE (reference sequence). The CDR3 sequence is CASTQGLATQEQYF. In DNA form, the CDR3 reads TGTGCCAGCACCCAGGGACTAGCGACGCAGGAGCAGTACTTC. Variable domain in full (rest from reference TRBV5-4 and TRBJ2-7): ETGVTQSPTHLIKTRGQQVTLRCSSQSGHNTVSWYQQALGQGPQFIFQYYREEENGRGNFPPRFSGLQFPNYSSELNVNALELDDSALYLCASTQGLATQEQYFGPGTRLTVT.

Of note for this clone: The sample contains more than one DNA sequence encoding this CDR3. This chain connects TRBV6-1 to TRBJ2-6; 7 nucleotides align to TRBD1. V lost 4 bases to trimming and J lost 1 base; unmatched junction nucleotides: 1. Germline CDR1 is MNHNS and CDR2 is SASEGT. CDR3 length: 15 amino acids. The CDR3 sequence: CASSGQGSGANVLTF. The CDR3 DNA follows: TGTGCCAGCAGTGGACAGGGATCTGGGGCCAACGTCCTGACTTTC.

This clone was detected only once. The gene calls are TRBV10-1 and TRBJ2-2; D is unclear. The CDR3 sequence is 15 residues long. Per the germline V gene, CDR1 is WNHNN and CDR2 is SYGVQD (reference sequence). The V gene lost 2 bases and the J gene lost 4 bases, with 11 bases spanning the gap. CDR3 residues: CASSERQGPTGELFF. The DNA for the CDR3 is TGCGCCAGCAGTGAGAGACAAGGCCCCACCGGGGAGCTGTTTTTT.

The chain employs TRBV30 and TRBJ1-4; D is unresolved. V was trimmed by 4 bases and J by 8 bases, leaving 14 bases between them. The CDR3 contains 13 residues. Germline V gives CDR1 GTSNPN, CDR2 SVGIG (reference sequence). The CDR3 region is CAWKGITKEKLFF. The CDR3 DNA reads TGTGCCTGGAAGGGAATCACGAAGGAAAAACTGTTTTTT.

This clone appeared a single time. The rearrangement joins TRBV6-5 to TRBJ2-7; TRBD1 matches at 11 bases. The germline V gene encodes CDR1 MNHEY and CDR2 SVGAGI. The CDR3 has 12 amino acids. J lost 9 bases, V lost 5 bases, and 3 bases had no gene match. The CDR3 sequence: CASSGDRGRQYF. CDR3 bases: TGTGCCAGCAGTGGGGACAGGGGGAGGCAGTACTTC.

The chain is built from TRBV19 and TRBJ1-2; 7 bases fit TRBD1. V lost 2 bases, J lost 8 bases, and 11 bases stayed unmatched. Germline assignment: CDR1 LNHDA and CDR2 SQIVND (reference sequence). The CDR3 length is 15 residues. The CDR3 is CASSIMGTDRLGYTF. The CDR3, as DNA: TGTGCCAGTAGTATAATGGGGACAGACCGTCTGGGCTACACCTTC.

The chain joins TRBV5-1 to TRBJ1-1; D is undetermined. CDR3 length equals 13 residues. The V gene's germline CDR1 is SGHRS and CDR2 YFSETQ. V dropped 6 bases and J dropped 2 bases, with 11 bases sitting between them. In nucleotides, the CDR3 is TGCGCCAGCACCCGGACGGTTAACACTGAAGCTTTCTTT. Amino acid sequence: CASTRTVNTEAFF.

The genes are TRBV5-1 and TRBJ2-3; possibly TRBD1 or TRBD2 for D (5 bases each). This CDR3 is 14 amino acids long. V dropped 3 bases and J dropped 2 bases, with 10 bases sitting between them. Germline V gene sequence: CDR1 SGHRS, CDR2 YFSETQ. As DNA, the CDR3 is TGCGCCAGCAGCTGGCAGGGAGACACAGATACGCAGTATTTT. Its translation: CASSWQGDTDTQYF. Full variable domain (missing parts from reference TRBV5-1 and TRBJ2-3): KAGVTQTPRYLIKTRGQQVTLSCSPISGHRSVSWYQQTPGQGLQFLFEYFSETQRNKGNFPGRFSGRQFSNSRSEMNVSTLELGDSALYLCASSWQGDTDTQYFGPGTRLTVL.

The genes are TRBV5-6 and TRBJ2-5; D remains unclear. The CDR3 runs 15 residues. CDR1 is SGHDT and CDR2 is YYEEEE in the germline V gene. The V gene lost 0 bases and the J gene lost 2 bases, with 11 bases spanning the gap. The CDR3 sequence: CASSLVDKKQETQYF. DNA for the CDR3: TGTGCCAGCAGCTTGGTCGATAAGAAACAAGAGACCCAGTACTTC.

This chain links TRBV6-1 with TRBJ2-5; D remains unclear. V lost 4 bases to trimming and J lost 5 bases, with 14 bases between them. Germline lookup yields CDR1 MNHNS and CDR2 SASEGT. CDR3 length: 14 amino acids. The CDR3: CASSVRSAIETQYF. The CDR3 nucleotides are TGTGCCAGCAGTGTAAGGAGCGCGATTGAGACCCAGTACTTC.

The V gene is TRBV29-1, the J gene TRBJ1-4, with D possibly being TRBD1 (6 bases). The CDR3 totals 17 residues. The ends were cut back, 8 bases at V and 7 bases at J, with 29 bases in the middle. Germline loops: CDR1 SQVTM, CDR2 ANQGSEA. CDR3 region: CSPHRDTGFRGGEKLFF. CDR3 nucleotide sequence: TGCAGCCCCCACCGGGACACTGGTTTTAGGGGAGGTGAAAAACTGTTTTTT.

DNA of the CDR3: TGTGCCAGCAGTGATGAAGGCAGGGAGTCGCGCGGTAATGGCTACACCTTC. Translation: CASSDEGRESRGNGYTF. V and J are TRBV6-4 and TRBJ1-2; the D gene is possibly TRBD1 (5 bases). The V and J ends lost 3 bases and 6 bases respectively, with 23 bases between them. Germline V lookup: CDR1 MRHNA, CDR2 SNTAGT. The CDR3 covers 17 residues.

The chain combines TRBV2 with TRBJ2-4; perhaps TRBD1 as D (5 bases). The CDR3 length is 15 residues. Germline CDR1 reads SNHLY; CDR2 reads FYNNEI. V was trimmed by 6 bases and J by 0 bases, leaving 12 bases between them. The CDR3 DNA reads as TGTGCCAGCAGCCTGACAGCCCTAGCCAAAAACATTCAGTACTTC. It is translated as CASSLTALAKNIQYF.

The rearrangement joins TRBV2 to TRBJ2-3; weak D call: TRBD2 (6 bases). The CDR3 totals 15 residues. The V gene lost 4 bases and the J gene lost 8 bases, with 19 bases spanning the gap. The germline gives CDR1 SNHLY, CDR2 FYNNEI. The CDR3 DNA is TGTGCCAGCAGTGGACTAGGTGGAACATTGGGTACGCAGTATTTT. This codes for CASSGLGGTLGTQYF.

This sequence joins TRBV2 and TRBJ2-7; 10 bases are a match to TRBD1. Trimming took 4 bases from V and 0 from J; bases not matched to a gene: 3. The CDR3 covers 15 residues. Germline lookup yields CDR1 SNHLY and CDR2 FYNNEI. DNA of the CDR3: TGTGCCAGCAGTGTGGACAGGGGGGACTCCTACGAGCAGTACTTC. It codes for CASSVDRGDSYEQYF.

The genes are TRBV13 and TRBJ1-2, with 7 bases aligning to TRBD1. Looked up from germline, CDR1 is PRHDT and CDR2 is FYEKMQ (reference sequence). V shed 6 bases and J 2 bases; nucleotides not matched to a gene: 3. CDR3 size: 13 residues. CDR3: CASRQTGNYGYTF. The CDR3 nucleotides read TGTGCCAGCAGGCAGACAGGGAACTATGGCTACACCTTC.

The chain carries TRBV11-2 and TRBJ1-1; 7 nucleotides line up with TRBD1. The CDR3 extends over 14 amino acids. The V and J ends lost 5 bases and 4 bases, in that order; junction bases with no gene match: 7. In germline, CDR1 is SGHAT, CDR2 FQNNGV. The CDR3 reads CASSLKRQGTEAFF. The CDR3 region has the DNA TGTGCCAGCAGCCTAAAACGACAGGGCACTGAAGCTTTCTTT.

V and J are TRBV5-1 and TRBJ2-2; 10 bases agree with TRBD1. Germline assignment: CDR1 SGHRS and CDR2 YFSETQ. Trimming at V came to 3 bases and at J to 7 bases, leaving 9 bases not matched to a gene. This CDR3 is 16 amino acids long. The CDR3 bases are TGCGCCAGCAGCTCTGCCGGGACAGGGGTTAACGGGGAGCTGTTTTTT. This encodes CASSSAGTGVNGELFF. The whole variable domain, filled in from reference TRBV5-1 and TRBJ2-2, reads KAGVTQTPRYLIKTRGQQVTLSCSPISGHRSVSWYQQTPGQGLQFLFEYFSETQRNKGNFPGRFSGRQFSNSRSEMNVSTLELGDSALYLCASSSAGTGVNGELFFGEGSRLTVL.

The J gene is TRBJ1-1, the V gene TRBV7-6; D unresolved. This CDR3 contains 17 residues. V dropped 5 bases and J dropped 2 bases, with 21 bases sitting between them. Germline V gives CDR1 SGHVS, CDR2 FNYEAQ. CDR3 DNA sequence: TGTGCCAGCAGCCCCCGGGCCCGAACAAAGAGTAACACTGAAGCTTTCTTT. It specifies CASSPRARTKSNTEAFF. Drawing the rest from reference TRBV7-6 and TRBJ1-1, the complete variable domain is GAGVSQSPRYKVTKRGQDVALRCDPISGHVSLYWYRQALGQGPEFLTYFNYEAQQDKSGLPNDRFSAERPEGSISTLTIQRTEQRDSAMYRCASSPRARTKSNTEAFFGQGTRLTVV.

This chain uses TRBV15 with TRBJ2-5, with D perhaps matching TRBD1 (6 bases). The CDR3 extends over 14 amino acids. V lost 5 bases and J lost 2, with 12 bases in between. CDR1 and CDR2 (germline): LNHNV, YYDKDF (reference sequence). CDR3 region: CATSVRGSQETQYF. For the CDR3, the DNA is TGTGCCACCAGCGTAAGGGGGTCTCAAGAGACCCAGTACTTC.

The gene calls are TRBV7-9 and TRBJ1-4, with a tentative D call TRBD1 (5 bases). This CDR3 spans 14 amino acids. Germline lookup yields CDR1 SEHNR and CDR2 FQNEAQ (reference sequence). V dropped 5 bases and J dropped 5 bases, with 12 bases sitting between them. CDR3 residues: CASSQTGVNEKLFF. CDR3 nucleotide sequence: TGTGCCAGCAGCCAGACGGGGGTGAATGAAAAACTGTTTTTT.

V usage is TRBV28 and J usage is TRBJ1-1; D is undetermined. The V end was cut by 10 bases, the J end by 1 base, with 4 bases between. Germline loops: CDR1 MDHEN, CDR2 SYDVKM. The CDR3 consists of 10 residues. CDR3 sequence: CATQNTEAFF. The DNA of the CDR3 is TGTGCCACCCAGAACACTGAAGCTTTCTTT.

The genes are TRBV2 and TRBJ1-1; 7 bases line up with TRBD1. The CDR3 has 16 residues. Looked up from germline, CDR1 is SNHLY and CDR2 is FYNNEI. J gave up 0 bases and V 4 bases, and 8 bases lay outside the gene matches. CDR3 DNA sequence: TGTGCCAGCAGTGGCCCCCCAGGGGGGGTGAACACTGAAGCTTTCTTT. It yields the protein CASSGPPGGVNTEAFF.

The CDR3: CASSPGSFNSPLHF. The CDR3 nucleotides read TGTGCCAGCAGCCCAGGATCTTTTAATTCACCCCTCCACTTT. The chain has TRBV6-5 and TRBJ1-6; no firm D call. V lost 6 bases and J lost 6, with 12 bases in between. The germline CDR1 and CDR2 sequences are MNHEY and SVGAGI. CDR3 size: 14 residues.

J is TRBJ2-7 and V is TRBV4-1, with D perhaps assigned TRBD1 or TRBD2 (7 bases each). Germline V gives CDR1 MGHRA, CDR2 YSYEKL. V shed 4 bases and J shed 4 bases, with 20 bases lying between them. This CDR3 has 16 amino acids. As DNA, the CDR3 is TGCGCCAGCAGCCTCGGCAGCGGGACAGCCGAATACGAGCAGTACTTC. Residues: CASSLGSGTAEYEQYF.

This sequence joins TRBV30 and TRBJ2-7; D is possibly TRBD2 (5 bases). The CDR3 has 16 residues. Germline V CDR1 and CDR2: GTSNPN, SVGIG (reference sequence). V was pared by 2 bases and J by 0 bases, with 17 bases between. CDR3 residues: CAWSTLDGVPSYEQYF. The CDR3 coding sequence is TGTGCCTGGAGTACCCTGGACGGGGTCCCCTCCTACGAGCAGTACTTC.

The chain is built from TRBV10-3 and TRBJ1-2; 7 bases agree with TRBD1. Germline CDR1 and CDR2: ENHRY and SYGVKD. The CDR3 extends over 16 amino acids. With 4 bases clipped from V and 0 bases from J, the junction kept 8 bases outside the gene matches. CDR3 bases: TGTGCCATCAGTGCCCGTGGGCAGGGGGCTAACTATGGCTACACCTTC. It translates to CAISARGQGANYGYTF.

The sample holds one count of this clone. The J gene is TRBJ2-7, the V gene TRBV19; 9 bases are a match to TRBD1. CDR3 length: 15 amino acids. Germline lookup yields CDR1 LNHDA and CDR2 SQIVND (reference sequence). J gave up 0 bases and V 9 bases, and 9 bases lay outside the gene matches. The DNA for the CDR3 is TGTGCCAGCACAGCCTCGACAGGGGGCTCCTACGAGCAGTACTTC. It is translated as CASTASTGGSYEQYF.